Below, 28 T cell receptor beta chains from the same sample are listed, as sequenced in a study of shared clonotypes between healthy human individuals. The method was immunoSEQ multiplex PCR; TCRdb's version includes in-frame clones alone and lacks a portion of them. The sample yields a few million clones, roughly 92% seen once. The sample comprised naive CD4+ T cells from PBMCs. Subset described: CD45RA+ positively selected. All receptors come from a man between 18 and 29 years old in good health. Some clones in this sample may be carry-over from other donors' samples.

This clone was detected only once. V gene TRBV5-1 combines with J gene TRBJ2-2; D is perhaps TRBD1 (7 bases). Deletions cut 4 bases from V and 4 bases from J, with 14 bases between. Germline-derived CDR1 and CDR2 are SGHRS and YFSETQ. The CDR3 runs to 15 residues. CDR3 coding DNA: TGCGCCAGCAGCCGAGGAGGGGGCGGCACCGGGGAGCTGTTTTTT. Amino acids: CASSRGGGGTGELFF.

This chain uses TRBV4-1 with TRBJ1-1, with TRBD1 identical over 7 bases. CDR3 length: 19 amino acids. Germline assignment: CDR1 MGHRA and CDR2 YSYEKL. Unmatched junction bases numbered 13, after V lost 0 bases and J lost 0 bases. The CDR3 is CASSQDALTGTALNTEAFF. In nucleotides, the CDR3 is TGCGCCAGCAGCCAAGATGCCTTAACCGGGACAGCCTTGAACACTGAAGCTTTCTTT.

The chain links TRBV28 to TRBJ2-3; 7 bases align to TRBD1. Trimming took 6 bases from V and 2 from J; bases not matched to a gene: 8. The CDR3 length is 15 residues. The germline V gene encodes CDR1 MDHEN and CDR2 SYDVKM. Here the CDR3 DNA reads TGTGCCAGCAGAAAGGGACAGCCTTACACAGATACGCAGTATTTT. Protein: CASRKGQPYTDTQYF.

This clone was seen just once. V gene TRBV5-1 combines with J gene TRBJ2-1, with D possibly being TRBD1 (5 bases). Trimming took off 4 bases at V and 10 bases at J, with 18 bases between the two ends. This CDR3 comprises 14 residues. Germline assignment: CDR1 SGHRS and CDR2 YFSETQ. CDR3: CASSVNTGVKEQFF. The DNA of the CDR3 is TGCGCCAGCAGCGTTAACACAGGAGTCAAGGAGCAGTTCTTC.

This chain uses TRBV5-8 with TRBJ2-1; TRBD2 matches at 11 bases. The V segment lost 5 bases and the J segment 0 bases; nucleotides outside the gene matches: 10. There are 18 residues in the CDR3. Germline assignment: CDR1 SGHTS and CDR2 YDEGEE. CDR3 DNA sequence: TGTGCCAGCAGTTCCGGGACTAGCGGAGACCCCTCCTACAATGAGCAGTTCTTC. Translating it yields CASSSGTSGDPSYNEQFF.

The J gene is TRBJ2-1, the V gene TRBV6-1; either TRBD1 or TRBD2 may supply D (6 bases each). Trimming left V 1 base short and J 7 bases short, with 11 bases between. Germline-derived CDR1 and CDR2 are MNHNS and SASEGT. The CDR3 extends over 14 amino acids. CDR3 region: CASSEEQGGNEQFF. The DNA for the CDR3 is TGTGCCAGCAGTGAAGAACAGGGAGGAAATGAGCAGTTCTTC.

The chain recombines TRBV5-1 with TRBJ1-4; D gene unclear. The CDR3 extends over 16 amino acids. CDR1 and CDR2 from the germline V gene are SGHRS and YFSETQ. Trimming stripped 1 base from V and 0 bases from J, with 10 bases between. The CDR3 DNA is TGCGCCAGCAGCTTGTACGGAGCTCCAACTAATGAAAAACTGTTTTTT. As protein: CASSLYGAPTNEKLFF. Full variable domain (rest looked up from reference TRBV5-1 and TRBJ1-4): KAGVTQTPRYLIKTRGQQVTLSCSPISGHRSVSWYQQTPGQGLQFLFEYFSETQRNKGNFPGRFSGRQFSNSRSEMNVSTLELGDSALYLCASSLYGAPTNEKLFFGSGTQLSVL.

V and J are TRBV5-1 and TRBJ2-1; no clear D gene. Germline assignment: CDR1 SGHRS and CDR2 YFSETQ. The CDR3 is 14 amino acids. With 4 bases removed from V and 3 bases from J, the gap between germline ends came to 11 bases. The CDR3 here is CASSAERFYNEQFF. The CDR3 nucleotides are TGCGCCAGCAGCGCGGAGAGGTTCTACAATGAGCAGTTCTTC.

This rearrangement joins TRBV27 to TRBJ2-6; D might be TRBD2 (6 bases). The V gene's germline CDR1 is MNHEY and CDR2 SMNVEV (reference sequence). The V end lost 5 bases, the J end lost 0 bases, and 17 bases lay between the germline ends. There are 18 residues in the CDR3. The CDR3 loop is CASSPARGKGSGANVLTF. The CDR3 DNA is TGTGCCAGCAGTCCCGCCCGGGGGAAGGGCTCTGGGGCCAACGTCCTGACTTTC.

This clone was seen once. The rearrangement joins TRBV19 to TRBJ2-7; 7 bases map to TRBD2. V was clipped by 5 bases and J by 6 bases; unmatched bases: 13. Germline V gene lookup returns CDR1 LNHDA and CDR2 SQIVND (reference sequence). The CDR3 runs to 15 residues. CDR3 residues: CASSSSRGGTGEQYF. CDR3 DNA sequence: TGTGCCAGTAGTTCGTCCCGGGGAGGGACGGGCGAGCAGTACTTC. Filled out from reference TRBV19 and TRBJ2-7, the complete variable domain reads DGGITQSPKYLFRKEGQNVTLSCEQNLNHDAMYWYRQDPGQGLRLIYYSQIVNDFQKGDIAEGYSVSREKKESFPLTVTSAQKNPTAFYLCASSSSRGGTGEQYFGPGTRLTVT.

CDR3 region: CASSVSGGSFLPSEQFF. CDR3 bases: TGTGCCAGCAGCGTGTCAGGGGGTTCCTTCCTCCCGAGTGAGCAGTTCTTC. This chain links TRBV9 with TRBJ2-1, with TRBD1 matching over 7 bases. Germline V lookup: CDR1 SGDLS, CDR2 YYNGEE. The CDR3 contains 17 residues. V trimming: 2 bases; J trimming: 9 bases; junction bases outside the gene matches: 17.

The chain combines TRBV2 with TRBJ1-1; D is uncertain. V was cut by 6 bases and J by 1 base, with 6 bases left in between. The CDR3 spans 12 residues. Looked up from germline, CDR1 is SNHLY and CDR2 is FYNNEI. In DNA form, the CDR3 reads TGTGCCAGCAGCGGACCGAACACTGAAGCTTTCTTT. Amino acid sequence: CASSGPNTEAFF.

This clone was counted between two and nine times. This rearrangement joins TRBV19 to TRBJ1-5; 8 nucleotides line up with TRBD1. Losses at the gene ends were 5 bases for V and 7 bases for J; bases not matched to a gene: 19. The length of the CDR3 is 18 residues. Germline values: CDR1 LNHDA, CDR2 SQIVND (reference sequence). CDR3 nucleotides: TGTGCCAGTAGTGCCCCCGACAGGGGAGTCGGCGAGCAACAGCCCCAGCATTTT. It translates to CASSAPDRGVGEQQPQHF.

The chain is built from TRBV18 and TRBJ1-1, with D perhaps matching TRBD1 (5 bases). V was shortened by 5 bases and J by 3 bases, with 13 bases between the two germline ends. This CDR3 spans 14 amino acids. Germline V gene data show CDR1 as KGHSH and CDR2 as LQKENI. DNA for the CDR3: TGTGCCAGCTCATGGGGGGTCGTGGACACTGAAGCTTTCTTT. This gives the protein CASSWGVVDTEAFF.

This clone showed up just once. In nucleotides, the CDR3 is TGTGCCAGCAGGAACAGGGGTCGTGAGACCCAGTACTTC. This translates into CASRNRGRETQYF. The genes are TRBV28 and TRBJ2-5, with TRBD1 matching over 7 bases. The CDR3 spans 13 residues. Germline V gives CDR1 MDHEN, CDR2 SYDVKM. The V gene end was trimmed by 6 bases and the J gene end by 5 bases; junction bases not matched to a gene: 6.

Points on this clone: The identical CDR3 is also encoded by other nucleotide sequences in the sample. The chain recombines TRBV5-1 with TRBJ1-1, with 8 bases that match TRBD1. The CDR3 totals 14 residues. The trim removed 0 bases at V and 3 bases at J, leaving 1 base unmatched. CDR1 and CDR2 (germline): SGHRS, YFSETQ. Here the CDR3 DNA reads TGCGCCAGCAGCTTGGACAGGGGGGACACTGAAGCTTTCTTT. Its protein product is CASSLDRGDTEAFF.

The J gene is TRBJ2-2, the V gene TRBV18; TRBD1 might be the D (6 bases). Germline lookup yields CDR1 KGHSH and CDR2 LQKENI. The CDR3 extends over 15 amino acids. V gave up 2 bases and J gave up 6 bases, with 13 bases separating them. CDR3 sequence (DNA): TGTGCCAGCTCACCAGAGGGGACATTGGCCGGGGAGCTGTTTTTT. This sequence encodes CASSPEGTLAGELFF.

The chain couples TRBV28 to TRBJ1-2; D is ambiguous. Trimming left V 3 bases short and J 3 bases short, with 11 bases between. Germline V gives CDR1 MDHEN, CDR2 SYDVKM. The CDR3 covers 14 residues. The chain's CDR3 is CASSLVTAHYGYTF. CDR3 sequence (DNA): TGTGCCAGCAGTTTGGTTACGGCCCACTATGGCTACACCTTC.

The chain joins TRBV5-5 to TRBJ1-5; TRBD1 aligns across 9 bases. Trimming removed 0 bases from V and 4 bases from J; junction bases left unmatched: 14. This CDR3 is 19 amino acids long. Per the germline V gene, CDR1 is SGHKS and CDR2 is YYEKEE (reference sequence). CDR3 bases: TGTGCCAGCAGCTTGGGAGGTCCGGGACAGGGAATATTTAATCAGCCCCAGCATTTT. Protein: CASSLGGPGQGIFNQPQHF.

The CDR3 reads CASSLGLAGSDTQYF. Here the CDR3 DNA reads TGTGCCAGCAGCTTGGGACTAGCGGGTTCAGATACGCAGTATTTT. The J gene is TRBJ2-3, the V gene TRBV5-4; 10 bases fit TRBD2. From germline, CDR1 is SGHNT and CDR2 YYREEE (reference sequence). J gave up 4 bases and V 0 bases, and 2 bases lay outside the gene matches. The CDR3 totals 15 residues.

This clone has a single count. The V gene is TRBV18, the J gene TRBJ1-1, with 8 positions matching TRBD1. The CDR3 is 15 residues long. Germline V gene sequence: CDR1 KGHSH, CDR2 LQKENI. V trimming: 2 bases; J trimming: 1 base; junction bases outside the gene matches: 3. The CDR3 coding sequence is TGTGCCAGCTCACCATACGGGACAGGGAACACTGAAGCTTTCTTT. It yields the protein CASSPYGTGNTEAFF.

The chain links TRBV7-9 to TRBJ2-1, with D perhaps matching TRBD1 or TRBD2 (5 bases each). V was trimmed by 5 bases and J by 9 bases, leaving 11 bases between them. CDR1 and CDR2 from the germline V gene are SEHNR and FQNEAQ (reference sequence). There are 12 residues in the CDR3. The CDR3 spells CASSVTRGEQFF. CDR3 bases: TGTGCCAGCAGCGTCACTAGGGGTGAGCAGTTCTTC.

The chain uses TRBV6-1 and TRBJ2-7; 11 bases line up with TRBD1. The germline CDR1 and CDR2 sequences are MNHNS and SASEGT. The CDR3 is 15 amino acids. V lost 6 bases to trimming and J lost 6 bases; unmatched junction nucleotides: 10. CDR3 protein: CASRNRDRGSSEQYF. CDR3 sequence (DNA): TGTGCCAGCAGAAACCGGGACAGGGGGTCGTCCGAGCAGTACTTC.

The chain recombines TRBV7-9 with TRBJ1-2; D unclear. The V end lost 2 bases, the J end lost 8 bases, and 12 bases lay between the germline ends. The CDR3 is 13 residues long. Germline V gene lookup returns CDR1 SEHNR and CDR2 FQNEAQ (reference sequence). This CDR3 reads CASSLLGDIGYTF. The CDR3 nucleotides read TGTGCCAGCAGCTTATTGGGAGACATCGGCTACACCTTC.

Comments on this clone: Other DNA variants within this sample encode the same CDR3. V gene TRBV7-9 combines with J gene TRBJ1-1; D is ambiguous. Germline V CDR1 and CDR2: SEHNR, FQNEAQ (reference sequence). V gave up 3 bases and J gave up 1 base, with 6 bases separating them. The CDR3 runs to 13 residues. In DNA, the CDR3 is TGTGCCAGCAGCTTTGACGGGAACACTGAAGCTTTCTTT. The encoded protein is CASSFDGNTEAFF.

The V call is TRBV6-6, the J call TRBJ2-3; 12 nucleotides align to TRBD2. Trimming cost V 6 bases and J 6 bases; bases outside gene matches: 7. The V gene's germline CDR1 is MNHNY and CDR2 SVGAGI (reference sequence). CDR3 length equals 15 residues. In nucleotides, the CDR3 is TGTGCCAGCAGACAGACTAGCGGGAGAGGGGATACGCAGTATTTT. Translated: CASRQTSGRGDTQYF.

CDR3: CASSPYLGAAYGYTF. As DNA, the CDR3 is TGTGCCAGCTCACCCTACCTTGGGGCGGCCTATGGCTACACCTTC. This chain links TRBV18 with TRBJ1-2, with D maybe TRBD1 (5 bases). The germline V and J ends were trimmed by 3 bases and 4 bases, with 15 bases remaining between them. Germline CDR1 is KGHSH and CDR2 is LQKENI. The CDR3 is 15 amino acids.

The rearrangement joins TRBV6-4 to TRBJ1-1; D gene ambiguous. CDR3 length: 14 residues. V lost 7 bases and J 5 bases, leaving 17 bases between the germline ends. CDR1 and CDR2 (germline): MRHNA, SNTAGT. The CDR3 nucleotides read TGTGCCAGCATCGACTCCCGGGGTAGGACTGAAGCTTTCTTT. The encoded protein is CASIDSRGRTEAFF.